This TCR beta chain was sequenced in a study of T cell responses to AZD1222 COVID-19 vaccine. Study observations and caveats: Seropositive at baseline were only 5 to 7 AZD1222 recipients. Clonal diversity was possibly underestimated; the donors were predominantly white British and more often female.

Comment on this clone: Its antigen is undetermined.

The CDR3 has 16 amino acids. V lost 2 bases and J 4 bases, leaving 17 bases between the germline ends. CDR1 MNHEY and CDR2 SVGEGT come from the germline V gene. TCRdb keeps only in-frame clones here, not all; method: immunoSEQ multiplex PCR. The sample has 150,000 to 200,000 clones, 85% to 95% seen once; the top ten hold 10%. The V gene is TRBV6-2 or TRBV6-3, the J gene TRBJ1-2; possible D gene TRBD1, 5 bases. This TCR derives from an adult in good health. The starting material was peripheral blood, obtained on day 0 of AZD1222 vaccination. The CDR3 nucleotides are TGTGCCAGCAGTTACCCACGCCAGGGCGGATTCTATGGCTACACCTTC. This sequence encodes CASSYPRQGGFYGYTF.